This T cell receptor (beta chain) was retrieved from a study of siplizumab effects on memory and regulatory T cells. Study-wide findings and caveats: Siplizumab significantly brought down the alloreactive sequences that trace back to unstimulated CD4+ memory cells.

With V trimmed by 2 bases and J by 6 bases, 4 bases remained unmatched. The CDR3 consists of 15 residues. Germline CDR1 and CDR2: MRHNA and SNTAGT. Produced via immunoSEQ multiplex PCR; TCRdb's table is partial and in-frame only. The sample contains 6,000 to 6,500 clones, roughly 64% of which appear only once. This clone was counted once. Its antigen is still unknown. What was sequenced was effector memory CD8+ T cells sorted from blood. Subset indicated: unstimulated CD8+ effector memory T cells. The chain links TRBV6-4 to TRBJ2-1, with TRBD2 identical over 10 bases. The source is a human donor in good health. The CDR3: CASSDGTSDSNEQFF. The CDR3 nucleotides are TGTGCCAGCAGTGACGGGACTAGCGACTCCAATGAGCAGTTCTTC.